This record looks at one TCR beta chain sequence and its context. CDR1 is MNHEY and CDR2 is SMNVEV in the germline V gene (reference sequence). The ends lost 4 bases at V and 3 bases at J; junction bases unmatched: 11. This CDR3 contains 17 residues. As handled by the study authors: Amplification of reference gene primers was used by the study to estimate nucleated cell counts. Repertoires were generated with immunoSEQ multiplex PCR, while TCRdb's copy carries only in-frame clones and drops some. V and J calls and clone size are given by that table; D and trimming were obtained from the DNA. The table has under 50,000 clones, about 82% seen once. This sample is drawn from a study of blood T cell repertoires in COVID-19. On the study more broadly: COVID-19 samples, acute and convalescent, were from the United States, Italy and Spain. T cells, B-cell-depleted T cells, or PBMCs provided the cDNA or gDNA that served as material.

Sample: peripheral blood. The sequence was obtained from a man aged 80 or over with active or convalescent COVID-19. V is TRBV27 and J is TRBJ2-1; 8 nucleotides align to TRBD1. The CDR3 is CASSWADRGALYNEQFF. The CDR3 DNA is TGTGCCAGCAGTTGGGCCGACAGGGGAGCTCTCTACAATGAGCAGTTCTTC.